This T cell receptor beta chain was observed in a study of T cell responses to AZD1222 COVID-19 vaccine. Study context: Samples with a second dose at about 4 or about 12 weeks were pooled together. General study points: Repertoire sampling happened only post peak T cell response. Baseline seropositivity characterized only 5 to 7 AZD1222 recipients. Among the donors, most were white British and more were female, and clonal diversity was possibly underestimated.

Here immunoSEQ multiplex PCR was the method, and the copy in TCRdb shows in-frame clones only, minus some. The data contain 72,000 or so clones, around 84% of them seen just once; the ten biggest clones take up just over 20%. The CDR3 is 17 amino acids. Germline loops: CDR1 SGDLS, CDR2 YYNGEE. The V gene end was trimmed by 0 bases and the J gene end by 1 base; junction bases not matched to a gene: 6. This clone was seen a single time. What it binds is not known. The gene calls are TRBV9 and TRBJ2-4; 8 bases are a match to TRBD2. This clonotype was obtained from an adult in good health. The sample consisted of peripheral blood, taken on day 0 of AZD1222 vaccination. CDR3 sequence reads: CASSVDWSGSAKNIQYF. CDR3 sequence (DNA): TGTGCCAGCAGCGTAGATTGGAGCGGGAGTGCCAAAAACATTCAGTACTTC. Looking up the rest from reference TRBV9 and TRBJ2-4 gives the full variable domain: DSGVTQTPKHLITATGQRVTLRCSPRSGDLSVYWYQQSLDQGLQFLIQYYNGEERAKGNILERFSAQQFPDLHSELNLSSLELGDSALYFCASSVDWSGSAKNIQYFGAGTRLSVL.